The source of this T cell receptor (beta chain) is a study of blood T cell repertoires in COVID-19. For the study at large: Donors in the United States, Italy and Spain gave samples during acute or convalescent COVID-19. PBMCs, B-cell-depleted T cells, or T cells provided the cDNA or gDNA that made up the material.

As handled by the study authors: The assay estimated nucleated cells by amplifying reference gene primers. Measured with immunoSEQ multiplex PCR; TCRdb has only the in-frame clones, and not every one. That table supplies the V and J calls and clone size; D and trimming were determined from the DNA. The sample records over 250,000 clones, roughly 86% being singletons. The TCR was taken from a woman aged 50 to 60 with acute or convalescent COVID-19. The sequenced material came from peripheral blood.

CDR3 DNA: TGTGCCAGCAGCGCCCATCCTGCTAGGTCCCAAGGCAATACGCAGTATTTT. Amino acids: CASSAHPARSQGNTQYF. The V call is TRBV9, the J call TRBJ2-3; D gene ambiguous. The CDR3 has 17 residues. Trimming took off 3 bases at V and 7 bases at J, with 24 bases between the two ends. Germline values: CDR1 SGDLS, CDR2 YYNGEE. The whole variable domain, filled in from reference TRBV9 and TRBJ2-3, reads DSGVTQTPKHLITATGQRVTLRCSPRSGDLSVYWYQQSLDQGLQFLIQYYNGEERAKGNILERFSAQQFPDLHSELNLSSLELGDSALYFCASSAHPARSQGNTQYFGPGTRLTVL.